These 23 T cell receptor beta chains share one sample of origin, sequenced in a study of OX40 agonist ivuxolimab in advanced cancers. The assay was immunoSEQ multiplex PCR, and TCRdb's table has in-frame clones only and misses some. Of 34,000 or so clones in the sample, about four fifths are singletons; the top ten hold around 19%. The starting material was CD4+ or CD8+ T cells sorted from blood, obtained in a trial of the OX40 agonist ivuxolimab. These receptors were obtained from an adult with an advanced solid tumor such as melanoma, head and neck, liver or kidney cancer.

The chain employs TRBV2 and TRBJ1-1, with D maybe TRBD1 (6 bases). Germline loops: CDR1 SNHLY, CDR2 FYNNEI. The CDR3 spans 14 residues. Deletions cut 4 bases from V and 4 bases from J, with 13 bases between. The chain's CDR3 is CASSVEGVSTEAFF. CDR3 in DNA: TGTGCCAGCAGTGTTGAGGGGGTGAGCACTGAAGCTTTCTTT.

V gene TRBV4-2 combines with J gene TRBJ2-6; D is possibly TRBD2 (5 bases). Germline CDR1 reads LGHNA; CDR2 reads YNFKEQ. The germline V and J ends were trimmed by 4 bases and 2 bases, with 9 bases remaining between them. CDR3 length: 15 residues. The CDR3 region is CASSREGTGANVLTF. The CDR3 nucleotides read TGTGCCAGCAGCCGAGAGGGTACTGGGGCCAACGTCCTGACTTTC.

This clone has only a few counts. The chain has TRBV11-2 and TRBJ1-5; D is undetermined. Trimming removed 2 bases from V and 7 bases from J, with 9 bases in between. CDR1 and CDR2 from the germline V gene are SGHAT and FQNNGV. The length of the CDR3 is 13 residues. CDR3 nucleotides: TGTGCCAGCAGCTTACATCTTGAACAGCCCCAGCATTTT. Translating it yields CASSLHLEQPQHF.

The V gene is TRBV30, the J gene TRBJ1-2; maybe TRBD1 (5 bases). The germline gives CDR1 GTSNPN, CDR2 SVGIG (reference sequence). Deletions cut 0 bases from V and 7 bases from J, with 12 bases between. The CDR3 loop spans 13 amino acids. The CDR3 DNA is TGTGCCTGGAGTGTAAGCAGGGTTGGTGGCTACACCTTC. Translated: CAWSVSRVGGYTF.

The chain couples TRBV7-6 to TRBJ1-4; D is unclear. The CDR3 runs to 14 residues. The V and J ends lost 5 bases and 5 bases respectively, with 12 bases between them. CDR1 and CDR2 (germline): SGHVS, FNYEAQ. This CDR3 reads CASSRGEANEKLFF. Here the CDR3 DNA reads TGTGCCAGCAGCCGTGGTGAGGCCAATGAAAAACTGTTTTTT.

As regards this clone: This sample includes further DNA sequences coding for the same CDR3. This rearrangement joins TRBV29-1 to TRBJ2-3; tentatively, D is TRBD1 or TRBD2 (5 bases each). V lost 3 bases, J lost 1 base, and 32 bases lay in between. Germline V CDR1 and CDR2: SQVTM, ANQGSEA. The CDR3 sequence is 21 residues long. The CDR3 is CSVDGAQASSAEGWGTDTQYF. For the CDR3, the DNA is TGCAGCGTTGACGGGGCCCAAGCTAGTAGCGCCGAAGGGTGGGGCACAGATACGCAGTATTTT.

V and J are TRBV7-9 and TRBJ2-7; 8 bases map to TRBD1. The V and J ends lost 4 bases and 6 bases, in that order; junction bases with no gene match: 2. Looked up from germline, CDR1 is SEHNR and CDR2 is FQNEAQ (reference sequence). This CDR3 has 12 residues. The CDR3 protein is CASSYTGGEQYF. The CDR3, as DNA: TGTGCCAGCAGCTATACAGGGGGCGAGCAGTACTTC.

The chain recombines TRBV7-2 with TRBJ2-1, with D hard to call. Germline assignment: CDR1 SGHTA and CDR2 FQGNSA. V was pared by 0 bases and J by 1 base, with 10 bases between. There are 16 residues in the CDR3. The CDR3 region has the DNA TGTGCCAGCAGCTTAGCGTTCGCCCTTTCCTACAATGAGCAGTTCTTC. Translation: CASSLAFALSYNEQFF.

The rearrangement links TRBV7-9 to TRBJ1-2; a possible D gene is TRBD1 (5 bases). The germline CDR1 and CDR2 sequences are SEHNR and FQNEAQ (reference sequence). V was trimmed by 6 bases and J by 0 bases, leaving 8 bases between them. The CDR3 is made up of 13 amino acids. This CDR3 reads CASRGETNYGYTF. The CDR3 bases are TGTGCCAGCAGAGGGGAAACTAACTATGGCTACACCTTC.

The V call is TRBV19, the J call TRBJ2-3, with D perhaps TRBD1 (7 bases). The CDR3 is made up of 15 amino acids. CDR1 and CDR2 (germline): LNHDA, SQIVND (reference sequence). V lost 6 bases, J lost 5 bases, and 18 bases lay in between. This CDR3 is CASRRQGLAKDTQYF. Written as DNA, the CDR3 is TGTGCCAGTAGAAGACAGGGACTGGCGAAAGATACGCAGTATTTT. Together with reference TRBV19 and TRBJ2-3, the CDR3 gives the full variable domain: DGGITQSPKYLFRKEGQNVTLSCEQNLNHDAMYWYRQDPGQGLRLIYYSQIVNDFQKGDIAEGYSVSREKKESFPLTVTSAQKNPTAFYLCASRRQGLAKDTQYFGPGTRLTVL.

This chain uses TRBV4-1 with TRBJ1-3, with TRBD1 matching 8 bases. The CDR3 is 18 residues long. The V gene's germline CDR1 is MGHRA and CDR2 YSYEKL. Trimming cost V 1 base and J 3 bases; bases outside gene matches: 11. CDR3 DNA: TGCGCCAGCAGCCAAGGGGGCAGGGGGCGGTTAAATGGAAACACCATATATTTT. Protein product: CASSQGGRGRLNGNTIYF.

The chain is built from TRBV7-2 and TRBJ2-1; TRBD1 aligns across 8 bases. With V trimmed by 3 bases and J by 6 bases, 7 bases remained unmatched. CDR3 length equals 15 residues. The germline CDR1 and CDR2 sequences are SGHTA and FQGNSA. The chain's CDR3 is CASSFRTGKANEQFF. DNA of the CDR3: TGTGCCAGCAGCTTTCGGACAGGGAAGGCCAATGAGCAGTTCTTC.

For this clone: The same CDR3 arises from other DNA sequences in this sample as well. This sequence joins TRBV4-1 and TRBJ1-2, with a weak D call TRBD1 (5 bases). The CDR3 sequence is 13 residues long. Germline lookup yields CDR1 MGHRA and CDR2 YSYEKL. V was cut by 3 bases and J by 8 bases, with 13 bases left in between. Here the CDR3 DNA reads TGCGCCAGCAGCCAGGGGGTAGGCGACGGCTACACCTTC. Protein sequence: CASSQGVGDGYTF.

CDR3 loop: CAWSFGGGPDTQYF. CDR3 DNA sequence: TGTGCCTGGAGTTTTGGAGGGGGCCCAGATACGCAGTATTTT. V is TRBV30 and J is TRBJ2-3; D perhaps matches TRBD1 (7 bases). The V end lost 2 bases, the J end lost 4 bases, and 13 bases lay between the germline ends. Germline V gene sequence: CDR1 GTSNPN, CDR2 SVGIG (reference sequence). The CDR3 covers 14 residues.

This sequence joins TRBV13 and TRBJ2-4; D remains ambiguous. Germline V lookup: CDR1 PRHDT, CDR2 FYEKMQ (reference sequence). The CDR3 totals 12 residues. V was pared by 0 bases and J by 13 bases, with 10 bases between. CDR3 nucleotide sequence: TGTGCCAGCAGCTTAGGGCTGGGCCCACAGTACTTC. This gives the protein CASSLGLGPQYF.

The genes are TRBV19 and TRBJ1-1; perhaps TRBD1 as D (5 bases). Between the trimmed V and J ends, which lost 3 bases and 5 bases, there was a span of 13 bases. This CDR3 comprises 14 residues. CDR1 is LNHDA and CDR2 is SQIVND in the germline V gene (reference sequence). Here the CDR3 reads CASSMVLYRTEAFF. DNA for the CDR3: TGTGCCAGTAGTATGGTTCTATACAGGACTGAAGCTTTCTTT. The full variable domain, in which reference TRBV19 and TRBJ1-1 provide the parts outside the CDR3, is DGGITQSPKYLFRKEGQNVTLSCEQNLNHDAMYWYRQDPGQGLRLIYYSQIVNDFQKGDIAEGYSVSREKKESFPLTVTSAQKNPTAFYLCASSMVLYRTEAFFGQGTRLTVV.

This sequence joins TRBV19 and TRBJ2-3; TRBD1 matches at 9 bases. The germline V gene encodes CDR1 LNHDA and CDR2 SQIVND (reference sequence). Germline trimming cut 7 bases from V and 0 bases from J; bases unmatched to any gene: 11. The CDR3 covers 17 residues. The CDR3: CASKRYGTGRSTDTQYF. DNA for the CDR3: TGTGCCAGTAAGCGATATGGGACAGGGCGTAGCACAGATACGCAGTATTTT.

This clone was detected a few times. The J gene is TRBJ1-2, the V gene TRBV27; tentatively, D is TRBD1 (6 bases). The germline V gene encodes CDR1 MNHEY and CDR2 SMNVEV (reference sequence). Trimming cost V 10 bases and J 4 bases, with 16 bases left between them. CDR3 length: 13 amino acids. Here the CDR3 DNA reads TGTGCCAAACCCCGGGACAACATCTATGGCTACACCTTC. Its translation is CAKPRDNIYGYTF.

CDR3 region: CASSVSQGTAGNTIYF. The CDR3 DNA follows: TGTGCCAGCAGCGTATCTCAAGGGACGGCTGGAAACACCATATATTTT. The genes are TRBV9 and TRBJ1-3; D perhaps matches TRBD1 (5 bases). V lost 1 base, J lost 2 bases, and 13 bases lay in between. This CDR3 has 16 amino acids. The germline V gene has CDR1 SGDLS and CDR2 YYNGEE.

V is TRBV5-1 and J is TRBJ2-7; TRBD1 matches 8 bases. Trimming at V came to 3 bases and at J to 1 base, leaving 6 bases not matched to a gene. The CDR3 runs 15 residues. The germline V gene has CDR1 SGHRS and CDR2 YFSETQ. This CDR3 is CASSWGQAGSYEQYF. The CDR3 coding sequence is TGCGCCAGCAGCTGGGGACAGGCTGGTTCCTACGAGCAGTACTTC. The whole variable domain, remainder taken from reference TRBV5-1 and TRBJ2-7, is KAGVTQTPRYLIKTRGQQVTLSCSPISGHRSVSWYQQTPGQGLQFLFEYFSETQRNKGNFPGRFSGRQFSNSRSEMNVSTLELGDSALYLCASSWGQAGSYEQYFGPGTRLTVT.

The genes are TRBV5-1 and TRBJ1-4; weak D call: TRBD1 (5 bases). The germline CDR1 and CDR2 sequences are SGHRS and YFSETQ. The CDR3 is 15 residues long. Deletions cut 0 bases from V and 7 bases from J, with 13 bases between. The CDR3 bases are TGCGCCAGCAGCTTGGAGGAGGGGAGGGGTGAAAAACTGTTTTTT. Its translation: CASSLEEGRGEKLFF.

This clone has only one observation. The gene calls are TRBV5-8 and TRBJ1-5, with D possibly TRBD1 on 6 matching bases. V lost 7 bases to trimming and J lost 0 bases, with 20 bases between them. This CDR3 spans 17 amino acids. In germline, CDR1 is SGHTS, CDR2 YDEGEE. The CDR3 nucleotides are TGTGCCAGCTACCTCCTTTCGGCAGGGGCTAGCAATCAGCCCCAGCATTTT. Encoded protein: CASYLLSAGASNQPQHF.

CDR3 region: CAISESRRDHQPQHF. CDR3 nucleotides: TGTGCCATCAGTGAGTCGCGTAGGGACCATCAGCCCCAGCATTTT. This rearrangement joins TRBV10-3 to TRBJ1-5; maybe TRBD1 (5 bases). V lost 0 bases to trimming and J lost 5 bases, with 11 bases between them. CDR1 and CDR2 from the germline V gene are ENHRY and SYGVKD. The CDR3 totals 15 residues.